This entry lists 32 T cell receptor beta chains sequenced from one sample in a study of beta chain features in type 1 diabetes. Study conclusions and caveats: People with Type 1 diabetes carried modestly yet significantly shorter TCRB CDR3s in all four CD4+ subsets.

For these receptors, no antigen is known. The study reverse transcribed the entire isolated RNA, so it sequenced expressed TCRB transcripts. Generated by immunoSEQ multiplex PCR, the TCRdb table keeps only in-frame clones and is missing some. The table has some 640,000 clones, roughly 13% seen once. Sample: naive CD4+ T cells from blood. The receptors were sampled from a man aged 18 to 30 with type 1 diabetes.

The V call is TRBV10-3, the J call TRBJ1-4; D remains ambiguous. CDR3 size: 13 residues. Per germline, CDR1 ENHRY and CDR2 SYGVKD. V lost 10 bases and J lost 8, with 17 bases in between. The CDR3 spells CASLRSLGEKLFF. The CDR3 nucleotides read TGTGCCAGCCTCAGGTCCTTAGGAGAAAAACTGTTTTTT.

This clone turned up a few times. The CDR3: CAWSPGLAFNEQFF. The CDR3 nucleotides read TGTGCCTGGAGCCCGGGACTAGCTTTCAATGAGCAGTTCTTC. The chain employs TRBV30 and TRBJ2-1; TRBD2 matches 9 bases. This CDR3 has 14 amino acids. The V gene's germline CDR1 is GTSNPN and CDR2 SVGIG (reference sequence). The trim removed 3 bases at V and 6 bases at J, leaving 6 bases unmatched.

The chain combines TRBV25-1 with TRBJ2-2, with 9 bases matching TRBD1. The CDR3 is 15 amino acids. J gave up 3 bases and V 6 bases, and 5 bases lay outside the gene matches. The V gene's germline CDR1 is MGHDK and CDR2 SYGVNS. DNA for the CDR3: TGTGCCAGCAGGGGCGGGACAGGGTACACCGGGGAGCTGTTTTTT. Protein sequence: CASRGGTGYTGELFF.

This clone was counted a few times. This rearrangement joins TRBV30 to TRBJ2-1; TRBD2 aligns across 7 bases. From germline, CDR1 is GTSNPN and CDR2 SVGIG (reference sequence). The CDR3 totals 14 residues. V trimming: 4 bases; J trimming: 6 bases; junction bases outside the gene matches: 9. The CDR3 DNA follows: TGTGCCTGGATCCGGGAGGCCATCCTCAATGAGCAGTTCTTC. It yields the protein CAWIREAILNEQFF.

The rearrangement joins TRBV13 to TRBJ2-7; TRBD2 agrees at 10 bases. The germline V gene has CDR1 PRHDT and CDR2 FYEKMQ (reference sequence). The CDR3 has 15 amino acids. With 5 bases clipped from V and 0 bases from J, the junction kept 4 bases outside the gene matches. The CDR3 nucleotides read TGTGCCAGCAGCCCCGGGACTAGCGACTCCTACGAGCAGTACTTC. Protein product: CASSPGTSDSYEQYF. Using reference TRBV13 and TRBJ2-7 for the parts outside the CDR3, the full variable domain is AAGVIQSPRHLIKEKRETATLKCYPIPRHDTVYWYQQGPGQDPQFLISFYEKMQSDKGSIPDRFSAQQFSDYHSELNMSSLELGDSALYFCASSPGTSDSYEQYFGPGTRLTVT.

As concerns this clone: Other DNA sequences of this sample code for an identical CDR3. The rearrangement joins TRBV29-1 to TRBJ2-5; unclear D gene. Trimming took 1 base from V and 4 from J, leaving 4 bases between them. CDR3 length: 11 residues. The germline V gene has CDR1 SQVTM and CDR2 ANQGSEA. The CDR3 nucleotides read TGCAGCGTTGAAGGAGGAGAGACCCAGTACTTC. This gives the protein CSVEGGETQYF.

This clone was detected only a few times. The chain recombines TRBV30 with TRBJ1-2; possible D gene TRBD1, 5 bases. The germline V and J ends were trimmed by 0 bases and 3 bases, with 11 bases remaining between them. The CDR3 totals 14 residues. Germline CDR1 reads GTSNPN; CDR2 reads SVGIG (reference sequence). The CDR3 protein is CAWSVFGTYYGYTF. The CDR3 DNA reads TGTGCCTGGAGTGTTTTCGGGACCTACTATGGCTACACCTTC.

This clone was seen only a few times. The chain carries TRBV19 and TRBJ1-1, with D possibly matching TRBD1 (6 bases). The CDR3 contains 13 residues. V was clipped by 6 bases and J by 2 bases, with 10 bases between them. Germline CDR1 is LNHDA and CDR2 is SQIVND (reference sequence). The DNA of the CDR3 is TGTGCCAGTAGCCGGACAGCAAACACTGAAGCTTTCTTT. Amino acids: CASSRTANTEAFF.

This clone was counted between two and nine times. This chain uses TRBV5-4 with TRBJ1-1, with D possibly being TRBD1 (6 bases). The V gene lost 2 bases and the J gene lost 2 bases, with 13 bases spanning the gap. The CDR3 loop spans 15 amino acids. The germline gives CDR1 SGHNT, CDR2 YYREEE (reference sequence). CDR3 in DNA: TGTGCCAGCAGCTTTACGGGGACACTTAACACTGAAGCTTTCTTT. Protein sequence: CASSFTGTLNTEAFF. Looking up the rest from reference TRBV5-4 and TRBJ1-1 gives the full variable domain: ETGVTQSPTHLIKTRGQQVTLRCSSQSGHNTVSWYQQALGQGPQFIFQYYREEENGRGNFPPRFSGLQFPNYSSELNVNALELDDSALYLCASSFTGTLNTEAFFGQGTRLTVV.

This clone was seen a handful of times. The chain links TRBV14 to TRBJ2-1; the match to TRBD2 covers 8 bases. The CDR3 is 17 amino acids. V lost 7 bases to trimming and J lost 6 bases; unmatched junction nucleotides: 17. Germline V gene data show CDR1 as SGHDN and CDR2 as FVKESK. The DNA of the CDR3 is TGTGCCAGCACTCCCTTTCGAGCGGGAGCCTGGACCAATGAGCAGTTCTTC. It encodes CASTPFRAGAWTNEQFF.

This clone turned up a few times. This chain connects TRBV18 to TRBJ2-5; D gene ambiguous. Germline loops: CDR1 KGHSH, CDR2 LQKENI. This CDR3 is built from 14 residues. V lost 3 bases and J 2 bases, leaving 10 bases between the germline ends. This CDR3 reads CASSPVTEQETQYF. For the CDR3, the DNA is TGTGCCAGCTCACCGGTCACGGAGCAAGAGACCCAGTACTTC.

The chain uses TRBV13 and TRBJ2-7; D remains ambiguous. Germline CDR1 PRHDT, CDR2 FYEKMQ (reference sequence). The CDR3 contains 17 residues. The V gene lost 3 bases and the J gene lost 2 bases, with 20 bases spanning the gap. CDR3 amino acids: CASSFGVSSGVPYEQYF. CDR3 nucleotides: TGTGCCAGCAGCTTCGGCGTCAGCAGTGGGGTTCCCTACGAGCAGTACTTC.

The chain carries TRBV5-1 and TRBJ2-3, with D possibly TRBD2 on 6 matching bases. The germline V gene encodes CDR1 SGHRS and CDR2 YFSETQ. This CDR3 has 14 residues. The germline V and J ends were trimmed by 0 bases and 4 bases, with 9 bases remaining between them. Here the CDR3 reads CASSLGAGPDTQYF. As DNA, the CDR3 is TGCGCCAGCAGCTTGGGAGCGGGTCCAGATACGCAGTATTTT.

V gene TRBV5-6 combines with J gene TRBJ2-3, with a possible D match to TRBD2 (5 bases). The CDR3 sequence is 12 residues long. Trimming removed 6 bases at V and 10 bases at J, with 15 bases between. CDR1 is SGHDT, CDR2 YYEEEE, per germline. The CDR3 nucleotides read TGTGCCAGCACCCTTCGGCTGGAGGCGCAGTATTTT. Protein sequence: CASTLRLEAQYF.

V and J are TRBV30 and TRBJ1-2, with unresolved D. The germline V gene encodes CDR1 GTSNPN and CDR2 SVGIG (reference sequence). This CDR3 region has 16 residues. Trimming took 0 bases from V and 7 from J, leaving 21 bases between them. CDR3 sequence: CAWSVIRSTLLGGYTF. CDR3 coding DNA: TGTGCCTGGAGTGTAATTCGTAGCACTCTTTTAGGTGGCTACACCTTC.

The chain is built from TRBV7-9 and TRBJ2-5, with D possibly being TRBD1 (5 bases). V was cut by 9 bases and J by 0 bases, with 8 bases left in between. CDR1 SEHNR and CDR2 FQNEAQ come from the germline V gene (reference sequence). CDR3 length equals 12 residues. CDR3 sequence reads: CASARDQETQYF. The CDR3 nucleotides read TGTGCCAGTGCCAGGGACCAAGAGACCCAGTACTTC.

The chain joins TRBV18 to TRBJ2-3; TRBD1 agrees at 9 bases. The V and J ends lost 3 bases and 4 bases, in that order; junction bases with no gene match: 5. This CDR3 spans 15 amino acids. Per the germline V gene, CDR1 is KGHSH and CDR2 is LQKENI. CDR3 in amino acids: CASSPSGTGPDTQYF. CDR3 bases: TGTGCCAGCTCACCTTCCGGGACAGGGCCAGATACGCAGTATTTT. The whole variable domain, remainder taken from reference TRBV18 and TRBJ2-3, is NAGVMQNPRHLVRRRGQEARLRCSPMKGHSHVYWYRQLPEEGLKFMVYLQKENIIDESGMPKERFSAEFPKEGPSILRIQQVVRGDSAAYFCASSPSGTGPDTQYFGPGTRLTVL.

This chain links TRBV7-9 with TRBJ2-7; TRBD2 agrees at 9 bases. The CDR3 contains 16 residues. The junction had 10 bases not matched to a gene; V was cut back by 0 bases and J by 7 bases. Per germline, CDR1 SEHNR and CDR2 FQNEAQ (reference sequence). CDR3 sequence reads: CASSLAGGSGSREQYF. CDR3 DNA sequence: TGTGCCAGCAGCTTAGCGGGAGGTAGCGGGAGTCGGGAGCAGTACTTC. The whole variable domain, remainder taken from reference TRBV7-9 and TRBJ2-7, is DTGVSQNPRHKITKRGQNVTFRCDPISEHNRLYWYRQTLGQGPEFLTYFQNEAQLEKSRLLSDRFSAERPKGSFSTLEIQRTEQGDSAMYLCASSLAGGSGSREQYFGPGTRLTVT.

The CDR3 here is CASSYRGFMFF. As DNA, the CDR3 is TGTGCCAGCAGTTACAGAGGATTTATGTTCTTC. V and J are TRBV6-5 and TRBJ2-1; D not resolved. Looked up from germline, CDR1 is MNHEY and CDR2 is SVGAGI. The length of the CDR3 is 11 residues. V lost 2 bases, J lost 15 bases, and 11 bases lay in between.

This chain links TRBV6-5 with TRBJ2-3, with D perhaps matching TRBD2 (6 bases). Germline V gene data show CDR1 as MNHEY and CDR2 as SVGAGI. Trimming took 6 bases from V and 6 from J, leaving 16 bases between them. CDR3 length equals 14 residues. CDR3 nucleotide sequence: TGTGCCAGCAGACCAGGCGGGGCAGGGGATACGCAGTATTTT. Translated: CASRPGGAGDTQYF.

The chain combines TRBV5-1 with TRBJ2-7, with TRBD1 matching 8 bases. This CDR3 comprises 16 residues. The trim removed 0 bases at V and 3 bases at J, leaving 8 bases unmatched. CDR1 and CDR2 (germline): SGHRS, YFSETQ. CDR3 residues: CASSLGPTGVGYEQYF. In nucleotides, the CDR3 is TGCGCCAGCAGCTTGGGACCGACAGGGGTCGGCTACGAGCAGTACTTC. Variable domain in full (rest from reference TRBV5-1 and TRBJ2-7): KAGVTQTPRYLIKTRGQQVTLSCSPISGHRSVSWYQQTPGQGLQFLFEYFSETQRNKGNFPGRFSGRQFSNSRSEMNVSTLELGDSALYLCASSLGPTGVGYEQYFGPGTRLTVT.

The V gene is TRBV7-9, the J gene TRBJ2-7; possibly TRBD1 for D (7 bases). The germline V gene encodes CDR1 SEHNR and CDR2 FQNEAQ (reference sequence). This CDR3 spans 16 amino acids. Trimming took 5 bases from V and 2 from J, leaving 19 bases between them. CDR3: CASSPGGSRRAYEQYF. The CDR3 nucleotides are TGTGCCAGCAGCCCAGGGGGGTCCCGGCGCGCCTACGAGCAGTACTTC.

This rearrangement joins TRBV30 to TRBJ1-4; maybe TRBD1 (6 bases). Per the germline V gene, CDR1 is GTSNPN and CDR2 is SVGIG (reference sequence). V dropped 4 bases and J dropped 4 bases, with 16 bases sitting between them. The CDR3 covers 15 residues. DNA for the CDR3: TGTGCCTGGAACCCCCAGGGGCTGGGTAATGAAAAACTGTTTTTT. Translating it yields CAWNPQGLGNEKLFF. Based on the CDR3 plus reference TRBV30 and TRBJ1-4, the full variable domain is SQTIHQWPATLVQPVGSPLSLECTVEGTSNPNLYWYRQAAGRGLQLLFYSVGIGQISSEVPQNLSASRPQDRQFILSSKKLLLSDSGFYLCAWNPQGLGNEKLFFGSGTQLSVL.

This chain connects TRBV7-3 to TRBJ2-1; 14 nucleotides align to TRBD2. The CDR3 consists of 16 residues. The germline V gene has CDR1 SGHTA and CDR2 FQGTGA. Germline trimming cut 5 bases from V and 4 bases from J; bases unmatched to any gene: 4. The CDR3 DNA sequence: TGTGCCAGCAGCCTAGGGACTAGCGGGGGTTACAATGAGCAGTTCTTC. Protein sequence: CASSLGTSGGYNEQFF.

The genes are TRBV15 and TRBJ2-1, with no clear D. The length of the CDR3 is 15 residues. The V end lost 1 base, the J end lost 2 bases, and 9 bases lay between the germline ends. Per germline, CDR1 LNHNV and CDR2 YYDKDF (reference sequence). Here the CDR3 DNA reads TGTGCCACCAGCAGAGGTAGCTACGCCTACAATGAGCAGTTCTTC. The encoded protein is CATSRGSYAYNEQFF.

This chain links TRBV7-3 with TRBJ2-1; 8 bases match TRBD1. CDR1 is SGHTA and CDR2 is FQGTGA in the germline V gene. The CDR3 contains 16 residues. Trimming removed 5 bases from V and 1 base from J; junction bases left unmatched: 7. The CDR3 coding sequence is TGTGCCAGCAGCCCCCAGGGGGCGTTGTCCTACAATGAGCAGTTCTTC. Its protein product is CASSPQGALSYNEQFF.

This clone was observed a few times. The rearrangement links TRBV15 to TRBJ2-7; a possible D gene is TRBD2 (5 bases). The V gene's germline CDR1 is LNHNV and CDR2 YYDKDF (reference sequence). The V gene lost 5 bases and the J gene lost 0 bases, with 14 bases spanning the gap. The CDR3 runs to 15 residues. CDR3 amino acids: CATSPYRGSSYEQYF. CDR3 DNA sequence: TGTGCCACCAGCCCCTACCGAGGGAGCTCCTACGAGCAGTACTTC.

This clone was counted a few times. The chain links TRBV30 to TRBJ1-1; D is perhaps TRBD1 (5 bases). CDR1 GTSNPN and CDR2 SVGIG come from the germline V gene (reference sequence). V lost 0 bases to trimming and J lost 2 bases, with 10 bases between them. The CDR3 consists of 14 residues. As DNA, the CDR3 is TGTGCCTGGAGTGTCAGCGACAGTAACACTGAAGCTTTCTTT. This encodes CAWSVSDSNTEAFF. Together with reference TRBV30 and TRBJ1-1, the CDR3 gives the full variable domain: SQTIHQWPATLVQPVGSPLSLECTVEGTSNPNLYWYRQAAGRGLQLLFYSVGIGQISSEVPQNLSASRPQDRQFILSSKKLLLSDSGFYLCAWSVSDSNTEAFFGQGTRLTVV.

The chain uses TRBV29-1 and TRBJ2-5; 12 bases agree with TRBD2. The CDR3 contains 14 residues. Germline V gene lookup returns CDR1 SQVTM and CDR2 ANQGSEA. J gave up 9 bases and V 3 bases, and 8 bases lay outside the gene matches. CDR3 residues: CSVDGPSGGVAQYF. CDR3 DNA sequence: TGCAGCGTTGATGGCCCTAGCGGGGGGGTGGCCCAGTACTTC. The full variable domain, with the rest looked up from reference TRBV29-1 and TRBJ2-5, is SAVISQKPSRDICQRGTSLTIQCQVDSQVTMMFWYRQQPGQSLTLIATANQGSEATYESGFVIDKFPISRPNLTFSTLTVSNMSPEDSSIYLCSVDGPSGGVAQYFGPGTRLLVL.

The chain recombines TRBV7-9 with TRBJ2-5; no clear D gene. Trimming stripped 3 bases from V and 0 bases from J, with 5 bases between. The germline gives CDR1 SEHNR, CDR2 FQNEAQ (reference sequence). The length of the CDR3 is 13 residues. The CDR3 here is CASSFIDQETQYF. The CDR3 DNA reads as TGTGCCAGCAGCTTCATAGACCAAGAGACCCAGTACTTC.

The V call is TRBV7-2, the J call TRBJ1-2; 9 bases align to TRBD1. Germline values: CDR1 SGHTA, CDR2 FQGNSA. With 5 bases clipped from V and 10 bases from J, the junction kept 5 bases outside the gene matches. This CDR3 has 12 residues. As DNA, the CDR3 is TGTGCCAGCAGCATCCGGGACAGGGACTACACCTTC. This codes for CASSIRDRDYTF.

CDR3 protein: CATSTPGTTNSYEQYF. CDR3 bases: TGTGCCACCAGCACCCCAGGGACTACCAACTCCTACGAGCAGTACTTC. J is TRBJ2-7 and V is TRBV15, with 7 bases matching TRBD2. V trimming: 4 bases; J trimming: 0 bases; junction bases outside the gene matches: 9. Germline V gene sequence: CDR1 LNHNV, CDR2 YYDKDF (reference sequence). The CDR3 runs to 16 residues.